The 11 T cell receptor beta chains below come from one sample, sequenced in a study of early T cells in non-severe SARS-CoV-2 infection. From the 5' RACE reads, TCRdb called clonotypes with MiXCR, one entry per CDR3 protein. The sample holds some 87,000 distinct CDR3 sequences, roughly 15% seen once. The sample comprised whole blood. These receptors were obtained from an adult who was a healthcare worker with PCR-confirmed SARS-CoV-2 infection or an uninfected control (not recorded which).

The chain recombines TRBV6-2 or TRBV6-3 with TRBJ1-5; D unresolved. The length of the CDR3 is 13 residues. Per the germline V gene, CDR1 is MNHEY and CDR2 is SVGEGT. With 3 bases removed from V and 4 bases from J, the gap between germline ends came to 7 bases. CDR3 loop: CASSYGTNQPQHF. The CDR3 region has the DNA TGTGCCAGCAGTTATGGTACGAATCAGCCCCAGCATTTT.

This clonotype was counted many times. The chain is built from TRBV5-1 and TRBJ2-1; 7 nucleotides match TRBD2. CDR1 SGHRS and CDR2 YFSETQ come from the germline V gene. The CDR3 runs to 13 residues. The trim removed 3 bases at V and 5 bases at J, leaving 2 bases unmatched. The CDR3 DNA reads TGCGCCAGCAGCTCAGGGACTAACAATGAGCAGTTCTTC. Translation gives CASSSGTNNEQFF.

At least ten counts were recorded for this clonotype. The chain joins TRBV24-1 to TRBJ1-1; D is unclear. Germline V gene sequence: CDR1 KGHDR, CDR2 SFDVKD. V gave up 10 bases and J gave up 3 bases, with 20 bases separating them. The CDR3 contains 15 residues. The CDR3 is CATPYDAGGHTEAFF. The CDR3 DNA reads as TGTGCCACGCCTTATGATGCGGGAGGGCACACTGAAGCTTTCTTT.

V is TRBV11-2 and J is TRBJ2-1, with TRBD2 identical over 7 bases. J gave up 8 bases and V 3 bases, and 7 bases lay outside the gene matches. The CDR3 loop spans 14 amino acids. Germline assignment: CDR1 SGHAT and CDR2 FQNNGV. CDR3 sequence reads: CASSLTSRGYEQFF. As DNA, the CDR3 is TGTGCCAGCAGCTTGACTAGCCGGGGGTATGAGCAGTTCTTC.

The chain couples TRBV6-2 or TRBV6-3 to TRBJ2-2, with D unresolved. Germline CDR1 and CDR2: MNHEY and SVGEGT. With 8 bases removed from V and 0 bases from J, the gap between germline ends came to 16 bases. This CDR3 has 16 amino acids. CDR3 sequence (DNA): TGTGCCAGCCAACTTGGGGTGGTGGCGAACACCGGGGAGCTGTTTTTT. Amino acids: CASQLGVVANTGELFF.

This clonotype was seen more than once but under ten times. V gene TRBV9 combines with J gene TRBJ1-1, with a weak D call TRBD1 (6 bases). The V end was cut by 3 bases, the J end by 1 base, with 22 bases between. The CDR3 covers 18 residues. Germline V gives CDR1 SGDLS, CDR2 YYNGEE. CDR3 sequence: CASSADPGRGAENTEAFF. The CDR3 DNA is TGTGCCAGCAGCGCGGACCCCGGGCGGGGGGCTGAGAACACTGAAGCTTTCTTT.

This clonotype was seen more than once but under ten times. This rearrangement joins TRBV7-9 to TRBJ2-7; TRBD2 matches 7 bases. J was trimmed by 3 bases and V by 3 bases; bases with no gene match: 8. The CDR3 loop spans 15 amino acids. Germline V gene sequence: CDR1 SEHNR, CDR2 FQNEAQ (reference sequence). Written as DNA, the CDR3 is TGTGCCAGCAGCTTGGGAGGGGTATCGATCTACGAGCAGTACTTC. It yields the protein CASSLGGVSIYEQYF.

V is TRBV5-6 and J is TRBJ1-1; D is perhaps TRBD1 (5 bases). The V end lost 5 bases, the J end lost 0 bases, and 14 bases lay between the germline ends. Germline values: CDR1 SGHDT, CDR2 YYEEEE. This CDR3 has 15 amino acids. The CDR3, as DNA: TGTGCCAGCAGGTTTTCCGACAGACTGAACACTGAAGCTTTCTTT. Translating gives CASRFSDRLNTEAFF.

This clonotype was seen repeatedly, ten times or more. The CDR3 DNA sequence: TGTGCCAGCAGTTTTGGTAGCGGGGCCACCTACGAGCAGTACTTC. This gives the protein CASSFGSGATYEQYF. J is TRBJ2-7 and V is TRBV12-3 or TRBV12-4, with 8 bases fitting TRBD2. The V segment lost 3 bases and the J segment 2 bases; nucleotides outside the gene matches: 6. This CDR3 is built from 15 residues.

CDR3 coding DNA: TGCAGTGCTAGTACCCCAGGGGGGGGCTACGAGCAGTACTTC. This codes for CSASTPGGGYEQYF. The chain uses TRBV20-1 and TRBJ2-7; D may match TRBD1 or TRBD2 (7 bases each). The CDR3 length is 14 residues. In germline, CDR1 is DFQATT, CDR2 SNEGSKA (reference sequence). With 3 bases removed from V and 3 bases from J, the gap between germline ends came to 15 bases.

This clonotype was recorded at least ten times. The chain employs TRBV5-1 and TRBJ2-1, with 9 nucleotides matching TRBD1. CDR1 is SGHRS and CDR2 is YFSETQ in the germline V gene. Germline trimming cut 0 bases from V and 5 bases from J; bases unmatched to any gene: 3. This CDR3 is 15 amino acids long. The CDR3 region is CASSLGTGDHNEQFF. The CDR3 DNA is TGCGCCAGCAGCTTGGGGACAGGGGACCACAATGAGCAGTTCTTC.